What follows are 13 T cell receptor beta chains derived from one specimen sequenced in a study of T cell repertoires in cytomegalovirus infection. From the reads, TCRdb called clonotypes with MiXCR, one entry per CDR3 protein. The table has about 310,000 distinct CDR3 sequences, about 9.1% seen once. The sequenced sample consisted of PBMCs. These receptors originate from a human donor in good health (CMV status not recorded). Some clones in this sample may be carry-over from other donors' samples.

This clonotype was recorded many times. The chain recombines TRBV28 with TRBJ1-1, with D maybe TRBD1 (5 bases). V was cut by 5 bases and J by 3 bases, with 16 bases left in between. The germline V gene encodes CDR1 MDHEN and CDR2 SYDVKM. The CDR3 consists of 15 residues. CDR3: CASSALGQGYTEAFF. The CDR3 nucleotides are TGTGCCAGCAGTGCCCTTGGGCAGGGTTACACTGAAGCTTTCTTT.

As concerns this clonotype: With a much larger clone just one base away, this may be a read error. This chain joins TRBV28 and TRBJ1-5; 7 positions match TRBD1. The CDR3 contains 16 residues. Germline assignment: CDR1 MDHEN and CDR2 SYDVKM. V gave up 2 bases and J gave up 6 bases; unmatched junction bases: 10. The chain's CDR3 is CASSLIGQAVFQPQHF. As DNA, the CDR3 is TGTGCCAGCAGTTTAATAGGACAGGCTGTATTTCAGCCCCAGCATTTT.

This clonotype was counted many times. CDR3 residues: CASSPADRGRNEQFF. The CDR3 bases are TGCGCCAGCAGCCCCGCGGACAGGGGTCGCAATGAGCAGTTCTTC. The chain combines TRBV4-3 with TRBJ2-1, with 9 bases lining up with TRBD1. V gave up 4 bases and J gave up 6 bases; unmatched junction bases: 7. The CDR3 is made up of 15 amino acids. From germline, CDR1 is LGHNA and CDR2 YSLEER.

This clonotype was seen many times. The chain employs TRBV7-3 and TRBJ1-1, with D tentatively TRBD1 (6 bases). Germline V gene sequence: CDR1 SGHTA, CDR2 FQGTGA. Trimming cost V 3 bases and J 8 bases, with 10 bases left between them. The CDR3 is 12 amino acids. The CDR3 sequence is CASSFTTGEAFF. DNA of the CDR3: TGTGCCAGCAGCTTCACGACAGGAGAAGCTTTCTTT.

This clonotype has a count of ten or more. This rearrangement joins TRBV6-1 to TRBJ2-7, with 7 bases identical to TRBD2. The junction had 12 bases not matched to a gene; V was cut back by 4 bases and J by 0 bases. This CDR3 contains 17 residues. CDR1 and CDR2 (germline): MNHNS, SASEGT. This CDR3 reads CASSVASGAPSSYEQYF. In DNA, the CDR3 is TGTGCCAGCAGTGTGGCGAGCGGGGCGCCGAGCTCCTACGAGCAGTACTTC.

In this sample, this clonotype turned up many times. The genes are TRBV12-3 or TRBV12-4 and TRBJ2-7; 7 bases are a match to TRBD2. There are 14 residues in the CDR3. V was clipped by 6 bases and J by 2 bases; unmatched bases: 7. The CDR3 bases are TGTGCCAGCAGCGTGGGGCTAGCGGCCTACGAGCAGTACTTC. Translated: CASSVGLAAYEQYF.

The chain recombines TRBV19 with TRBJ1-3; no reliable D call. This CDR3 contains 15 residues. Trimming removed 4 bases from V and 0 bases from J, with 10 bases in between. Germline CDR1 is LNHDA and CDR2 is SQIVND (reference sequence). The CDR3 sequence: CASSTDGISGNTIYF. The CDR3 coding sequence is TGTGCCAGTAGTACCGACGGGATCTCTGGAAACACCATATATTTT.

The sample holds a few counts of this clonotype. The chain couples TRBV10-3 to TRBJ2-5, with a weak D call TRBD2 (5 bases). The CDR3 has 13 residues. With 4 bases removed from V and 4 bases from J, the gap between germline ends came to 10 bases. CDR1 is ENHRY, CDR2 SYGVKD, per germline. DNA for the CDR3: TGTGCCATCAGTGGCAATCGGGGAGAGACCCAGTACTTC. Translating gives CAISGNRGETQYF.

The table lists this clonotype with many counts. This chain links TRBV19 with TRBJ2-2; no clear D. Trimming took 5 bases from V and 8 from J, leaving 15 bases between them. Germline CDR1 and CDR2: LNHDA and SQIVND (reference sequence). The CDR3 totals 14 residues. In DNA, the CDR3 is TGTGCCAGTAGTCGGACCACTCCCAAGGGGGAGCTGTTTTTT. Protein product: CASSRTTPKGELFF.

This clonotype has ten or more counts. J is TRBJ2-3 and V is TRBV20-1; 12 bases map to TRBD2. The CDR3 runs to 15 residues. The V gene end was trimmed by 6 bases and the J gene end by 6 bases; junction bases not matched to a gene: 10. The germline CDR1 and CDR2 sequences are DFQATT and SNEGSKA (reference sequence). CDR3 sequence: CSAPTSGGFLDTQYF. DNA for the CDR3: TGCAGTGCACCTACTAGCGGGGGGTTTTTGGATACGCAGTATTTT.

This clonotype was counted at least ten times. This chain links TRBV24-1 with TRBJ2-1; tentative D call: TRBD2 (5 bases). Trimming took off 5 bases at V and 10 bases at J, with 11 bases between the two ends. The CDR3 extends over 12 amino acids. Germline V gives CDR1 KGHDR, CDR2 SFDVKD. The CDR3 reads CATSGVGREQFF. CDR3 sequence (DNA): TGTGCCACCAGTGGGGTAGGGAGAGAGCAGTTCTTC.

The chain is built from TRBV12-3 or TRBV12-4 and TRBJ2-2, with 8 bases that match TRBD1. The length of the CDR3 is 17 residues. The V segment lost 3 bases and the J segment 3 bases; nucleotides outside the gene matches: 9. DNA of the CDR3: TGTGCCAGCAGTTTTCGAGGCAGGGGGCTTTACACCGGGGAGCTGTTTTTT. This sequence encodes CASSFRGRGLYTGELFF.

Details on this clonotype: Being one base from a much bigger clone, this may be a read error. CDR3 nucleotide sequence: TGCAGTGTACGGGACTACTCGGGGGGCAATCAGCCCCAGCATTTT. It codes for CSVRDYSGGNQPQHF. The chain carries TRBV20-1 and TRBJ1-5; a possible D gene is TRBD1 (5 bases). Germline loops: CDR1 DFQATT, CDR2 SNEGSKA (reference sequence). The CDR3 contains 15 residues. V gave up 7 bases and J gave up 2 bases, with 18 bases separating them.